These 18 T cell receptor beta chains share one sample of origin, sequenced in a study of response to subunit inactivated influenza vaccine. TCRdb used MiXCR to reprocess the RT-PCR reads, holding one entry per CDR3 protein. This table holds fewer than 250,000 distinct CDR3 sequences, approximately 15% found once. The specimen comprised CD8+ T cells sorted from PBMCs, sampled less than 6 days after vaccination. The receptors originated from a man aged 50 to 59 who received an inactivated influenza vaccine.

This clonotype was counted between two and nine times. The chain has TRBV12-3 or TRBV12-4 and TRBJ2-1, with 7 bases matching TRBD2. Trimming cost V 3 bases and J 4 bases; bases outside gene matches: 6. The CDR3 covers 15 residues. The CDR3 is CASSFGQRGYNEQFF. The DNA of the CDR3 is TGTGCCAGCAGTTTTGGCCAGCGGGGTTACAATGAGCAGTTCTTC.

This clonotype was seen at least ten times. The chain links TRBV12-3 or TRBV12-4 to TRBJ2-5; maybe TRBD1 (6 bases). V lost 3 bases, J lost 2 bases, and 19 bases lay in between. The CDR3 loop spans 17 amino acids. The CDR3 sequence: CASSFGETTGDQETQYF. Written as DNA, the CDR3 is TGTGCCAGCAGTTTTGGGGAGACGACAGGTGATCAAGAGACCCAGTACTTC.

A few counts support this clonotype. The CDR3 loop reads CASSEAGPSPGEQFF. The CDR3 DNA is TGTGCCAGCAGTGAAGCCGGACCCTCTCCCGGGGAGCAGTTCTTC. V usage is TRBV2 and J usage is TRBJ2-1; the D is unclear. The germline gives CDR1 SNHLY, CDR2 FYNNEI. The CDR3 totals 15 residues. Trimming removed 0 bases from V and 10 bases from J, with 16 bases in between.

This clonotype was seen at least ten times. V and J are TRBV28 and TRBJ2-5; no clear D gene. The CDR3 contains 13 residues. V shed 5 bases and J shed 1 base, with 8 bases lying between them. The germline V gene has CDR1 MDHEN and CDR2 SYDVKM. CDR3 protein: CASSDKIQETQYF. The CDR3 nucleotides read TGTGCCAGCAGTGACAAGATCCAAGAGACCCAGTACTTC.

This chain links TRBV3-1 with TRBJ2-3; D gene unclear. The CDR3 is 16 amino acids. The germline V and J ends were trimmed by 4 bases and 1 base, with 15 bases remaining between them. The germline CDR1 and CDR2 sequences are LGHDT and YNNKEL (reference sequence). The CDR3 is CASSPSPGLGTDTQYF. CDR3 in DNA: TGTGCCAGCAGCCCTTCACCGGGTCTTGGCACAGATACGCAGTATTTT.

The CDR3 DNA reads TGTGCCAGCAGCGGTTCAGGCAGTTACAATGAGCAGTTCTTC. Amino acid sequence: CASSGSGSYNEQFF. The chain joins TRBV9 to TRBJ2-1, with D unclear. This CDR3 comprises 14 residues. Trimming left V 3 bases short and J 4 bases short, with 11 bases between. CDR1 is SGDLS, CDR2 YYNGEE, per germline. Full variable domain (remainder filled in from reference TRBV9 and TRBJ2-1): DSGVTQTPKHLITATGQRVTLRCSPRSGDLSVYWYQQSLDQGLQFLIQYYNGEERAKGNILERFSAQQFPDLHSELNLSSLELGDSALYFCASSGSGSYNEQFFGPGTRLTVL.

This clonotype has a handful of counts. CDR3 amino acids: CASSYSPGDSLEQYF. The DNA of the CDR3 is TGTGCCAGCAGTTACTCGCCCGGGGATTCCCTCGAGCAGTACTTC. The J gene is TRBJ2-7, the V gene TRBV6-5, with D maybe TRBD2 (5 bases). Germline V gene sequence: CDR1 MNHEY, CDR2 SVGAGI. The CDR3 sequence is 15 residues long. V gave up 0 bases and J gave up 6 bases, with 15 bases separating them.

Many counts were recorded for this clonotype. V gene TRBV5-6 combines with J gene TRBJ2-7; D is ambiguous. V lost 3 bases, J lost 0 bases, and 4 bases lay in between. CDR1 and CDR2 (germline): SGHDT, YYEEEE. This CDR3 has 12 residues. The CDR3 sequence is CASSSLSYEQYF. The DNA of the CDR3 is TGTGCCAGCAGCTCCCTCTCCTACGAGCAGTACTTC.

This clonotype was observed a few times. V gene TRBV4-1 combines with J gene TRBJ2-3; D gene unclear. The CDR3 has 14 residues. V shed 1 base and J shed 0 bases, with 5 bases lying between them. The germline gives CDR1 MGHRA, CDR2 YSYEKL. CDR3 DNA: TGCGCCAGCAGCCAAGTGGGGAGCACAGATACGCAGTATTTT. Translation gives CASSQVGSTDTQYF.

This clonotype was observed a few times. The CDR3 DNA reads TGTGCCAGCAGCGTAGGCACAGGGCCCTACGAGCAGTACTTC. Translating gives CASSVGTGPYEQYF. The chain links TRBV9 to TRBJ2-7, with D maybe TRBD1 (6 bases). Germline V gives CDR1 SGDLS, CDR2 YYNGEE. This CDR3 has 14 residues. Trimming cost V 0 bases and J 2 bases, with 9 bases left between them.

This clonotype showed up just a few times. The genes are TRBV7-9 and TRBJ2-3; 8 nucleotides line up with TRBD2. The CDR3 consists of 16 residues. Germline V CDR1 and CDR2: SEHNR, FQNEAQ (reference sequence). J lost 2 bases, V lost 3 bases, and 7 bases had no gene match. DNA for the CDR3: TGTGCCAGCAGCTTCGACCGGACTAGCCTCACAGATACGCAGTATTTT. Encoded protein: CASSFDRTSLTDTQYF. The whole variable domain, filled in from reference TRBV7-9 and TRBJ2-3, reads DTGVSQNPRHKITKRGQNVTFRCDPISEHNRLYWYRQTLGQGPEFLTYFQNEAQLEKSRLLSDRFSAERPKGSFSTLEIQRTEQGDSAMYLCASSFDRTSLTDTQYFGPGTRLTVL.

The chain carries TRBV6-2 or TRBV6-3 and TRBJ2-2; a weak D match, TRBD2 (5 bases). The CDR3 runs 13 residues. Germline CDR1 MNHEY, CDR2 SVGEGT. The ends were cut back, 6 bases at V and 10 bases at J, with 15 bases in the middle. CDR3 loop: CASRMRGSEELFF. CDR3 bases: TGTGCCAGCAGAATGAGAGGGTCGGAGGAGCTGTTTTTT.

This clonotype was counted a few times. The chain recombines TRBV20-1 with TRBJ2-7, with D possibly matching TRBD1 (5 bases). CDR1 and CDR2 (germline): DFQATT, SNEGSKA (reference sequence). V was cut by 0 bases and J by 0 bases, with 9 bases left in between. The CDR3 runs 14 residues. CDR3 coding DNA: TGCAGTGCTAGAGAAGGGGATCCCTCCTACGAGCAGTACTTC. This sequence encodes CSAREGDPSYEQYF.

This clonotype came up a few times. The genes are TRBV12-3 or TRBV12-4 and TRBJ1-2; 7 nucleotides line up with TRBD1. V was pared by 6 bases and J by 1 base, with 8 bases of the junction left unmatched. The length of the CDR3 is 15 residues. The CDR3 reads CASSPPGGNNYGYTF. The CDR3, as DNA: TGTGCCAGCAGCCCGCCAGGGGGTAATAACTATGGCTACACCTTC.

This clonotype has more than one count but fewer than ten. The chain joins TRBV20-1 to TRBJ2-7; no reliable D call. Germline CDR1 DFQATT, CDR2 SNEGSKA (reference sequence). The CDR3 sequence is 10 residues long. V was cut by 6 bases and J by 3 bases, with 6 bases left in between. CDR3 in amino acids: CSASSYEQYF. In DNA form, the CDR3 reads TGCAGTGCAAGTAGCTACGAGCAGTACTTC.

The rearrangement joins TRBV4-1 to TRBJ1-2; tentatively, D is TRBD1 (5 bases). Trimming removed 1 base from V and 8 bases from J, with 20 bases in between. The CDR3 is made up of 16 amino acids. The germline V gene has CDR1 MGHRA and CDR2 YSYEKL. CDR3: CASSQGLEIRVGGYTF. CDR3 nucleotide sequence: TGCGCCAGCAGCCAAGGGTTGGAAATCAGGGTAGGGGGCTACACCTTC.

The chain recombines TRBV29-1 with TRBJ2-3, with TRBD1 matching over 7 bases. Germline lookup yields CDR1 SQVTM and CDR2 ANQGSEA. The CDR3 spans 13 residues. Trimming took 5 bases from V and 6 from J; bases not matched to a gene: 8. This CDR3 reads CSVLGGLVDTQYF. The CDR3, as DNA: TGCAGCGTTCTAGGGGGCTTAGTGGATACGCAGTATTTT.

This chain links TRBV4-1 with TRBJ1-1; D gene uncertain. Per germline, CDR1 MGHRA and CDR2 YSYEKL. V was pared by 4 bases and J by 1 base, with 10 bases between. The CDR3 runs to 14 residues. The CDR3 here is CASSLSLENTEAFF. The CDR3 region has the DNA TGCGCCAGCAGCCTCTCACTGGAGAACACTGAAGCTTTCTTT.